The rows below give T cell receptor beta chains drawn from one sample of a study of blood T cell repertoires in COVID-19. Sequencing used immunoSEQ multiplex PCR; TCRdb keeps in-frame clones, though not all of them. The sample consists of about 330,000 clones, under 95% of them appearing once. The material sequenced was PBMCs or T cells enriched from blood (not recorded which). Every receptor here comes from a young woman who had recovered from COVID-19. CDR3s include the opening cysteine and the closing phenylalanine or tryptophan. The order of the fields is clone size, J gene, V gene, D gene, CDR3 DNA, CDR3 protein. The D gene is left open where the match is weak. The size field is filled for only some rows; it gives once, few, many or a size class.

>-|TRBJ2-2|TRBV24-1|TRBD2
TGTGCCACCAGTGATTTGCGCGGTAATAGCGGGAGGACCGGGGAGCTGTTTTTT
CATSDLRGNSGRTGELFF
>-|TRBJ1-3|TRBV6-1|-
TGTGCCAGCAGTGAACGGGGAACCCCTGGAAACACCATATATTTT
CASSERGTPGNTIYF
>-|TRBJ1-1|TRBV7-2|-
TGTGCCAGCAGCCCCCCCGGCACTGAAGCTTTCTTT
CASSPPGTEAFF
>-|TRBJ1-1|TRBV5-1|-
TGCGCCAGCAGCCGCCAGGAGGGCACTGAAGCTTTCTTT
CASSRQEGTEAFF
>-|TRBJ2-3|TRBV3-1/TRBV3-2|TRBD2
TGTGCCAGCAGCGACGGGACTAGCGGGAGTCTCGGCACAGATACGCAGTATTTT
CASSDGTSGSLGTDTQYF
>once|TRBJ2-5|TRBV28|-
TGTGCCAGCAGTTTGCCCCGGGACTTCCAAGAGACCCAGTACTTC
CASSLPRDFQETQYF
>-|TRBJ1-3|TRBV5-5|-
TGTGCCAGCAGCTTTTCGCTAGGCTCTGGAAACACCATATATTTT
CASSFSLGSGNTIYF
>-|TRBJ1-6|TRBV6-5|-
TGTGCCAGCAGTTACGGGGGCCTTTGGTCACCCCTCCACTTT
CASSYGGLWSPLHF
>-|TRBJ1-2|TRBV18|-
TGTGCCAGCTCACCGGACAGCCCCTTTAACTATGGCTACACCTTC
CASSPDSPFNYGYTF
>-|TRBJ1-2|TRBV30|TRBD1
TGTGCCTGGAGTGTAGGCGCGGGACAGGTCGACTATGGCTACACCTTC
CAWSVGAGQVDYGYTF
>-|TRBJ2-7|TRBV4-1|-
TGCGCCAGCAGCCAAACCTGGGCAGGACAGGGAGGGGACGAGCAGTACTTC
CASSQTWAGQGGDEQYF
>-|TRBJ1-4|TRBV12-3/TRBV12-4|-
TGTGCCAGCAGTTTGGTTGAGCGTAGCCTGTTTTTT
CASSLVERSLFF
>-|TRBJ2-5|TRBV11-2|TRBD1
TGTGCCAGCAGCTTATGGACAGGGGCGGAGGAGACCCAGTACTTC
CASSLWTGAEETQYF
>once|TRBJ1-2|TRBV28|TRBD1
TGTGCCAGCAGTCGCCCCCCGGGACAGCAGGATGGCTACACCTTC
CASSRPPGQQDGYTF
>-|TRBJ2-4|TRBV5-1|-
TGCGCCAGCAGCCCCGTCGGCGCACAGGGTGCTCAAAACATTCAGTACTTC
CASSPVGAQGAQNIQYF
>-|TRBJ1-4|TRBV10-2|TRBD1
TGCGCCAGCAGTCGGGACAGGGTAGTTCGGGAAAAACTGTTTTTT
CASSRDRVVREKLFF
>-|TRBJ1-1|TRBV3-1/TRBV3-2|TRBD1
TGTGCCAGCAGCCAAATCAGGGGGACTGAAGCTTTCTTT
CASSQIRGTEAFF
>few|TRBJ2-7|TRBV18|-
TGTGCCAGCTCAAACCTACTAGTGTCCTACGAGCAGTACTTC
CASSNLLVSYEQYF
>-|TRBJ2-2|TRBV10-3|TRBD1
TGTGCCATCAAGCAGGGGGCTAACACCGGGGAGCTGTTTTTT
CAIKQGANTGELFF
>-|TRBJ2-1|TRBV19|TRBD1
TGTGCCAGTAGTATCCCTTCAGCCCACAGACAGGGTTTATACAATGAGCAGTTCTTC
CASSIPSAHRQGLYNEQFF
>-|TRBJ2-1|TRBV7-9|-
TGTGCCAGCAGCTTATGGAGACAGAGTATTTACAATGAGCAGTTCTTC
CASSLWRQSIYNEQFF
>-|TRBJ2-3|TRBV9|-
TGTGCCAGCAGCGTAGCGCGGAGCACAGATACGCAGTATTTT
CASSVARSTDTQYF
>-|TRBJ1-1|TRBV7-8|TRBD1
TGTGCCAGCAGCAGAGGACAGGGGTTCGACACTGAAGCTTTCTTT
CASSRGQGFDTEAFF
>-|TRBJ2-1|TRBV5-8|TRBD1
TGTGCCAGCAGCTTGGGGGACAGCTCCTACAATGAGCAGTTCTTC
CASSLGDSSYNEQFF
>-|TRBJ1-2|TRBV7-9|-
TGTGCCAGCAGCTTAGAGGTCAGGGGACGTGGCTACACCTTC
CASSLEVRGRGYTF
>-|TRBJ2-3|TRBV11-2|TRBD2
TGTGCCAGCACCTCAAGCGGGGAACCCACAGATACGCAGTATTTT
CASTSSGEPTDTQYF
>-|TRBJ2-7|TRBV7-2|TRBD1
TGTGCCAGCAGCTCGCCCCACAGGGGGAGGCACGAGCAGTACTTC
CASSSPHRGRHEQYF
>-|TRBJ1-1|TRBV7-8|TRBD1
TGTGCCAGCACCCCGGGGGCAGGGGGCTGGGCCGACACTGAAGCTTTCTTT
CASTPGAGGWADTEAFF